This TCR beta chain was recorded in a study of regulatory T cells in long-lasting Graves disease. Arm-PCR of CDR3 regions and iRepertoire HTBI primers were the basis on which TCR beta libraries were built. TCRdb redid the calling of the multiplex PCR reads with MiXCR, one entry per CDR3 protein. In the table there are 300,000 to 400,000 distinct CDR3 sequences, around 15% of which are singletons. The time point: newly diagnosed GD, antithyroid drugs for less than 3 months. The TCR library used RNA extracted from PBMCs. In Xi'an, China, an endocrinology department was the source of patients. At least ten counts were recorded for this clonotype. Sequencing used peripheral blood mononuclear cells (PBMCs), obtained at new diagnosis, from a patient treated with antithyroid drugs. This clonotype was obtained from a female donor with Graves disease.

CDR3 residues: CASSYVGIGEDTEAFF. CDR3 DNA sequence: TGTGCCAGCAGTTACGTAGGGATAGGGGAGGACACTGAAGCTTTCTTT. The chain joins TRBV6-5 to TRBJ1-1; tentative D call: TRBD1 (5 bases). Trimming took off 2 bases at V and 3 bases at J, with 16 bases between the two ends. The CDR3 has 16 amino acids. The germline gives CDR1 MNHEY, CDR2 SVGAGI.